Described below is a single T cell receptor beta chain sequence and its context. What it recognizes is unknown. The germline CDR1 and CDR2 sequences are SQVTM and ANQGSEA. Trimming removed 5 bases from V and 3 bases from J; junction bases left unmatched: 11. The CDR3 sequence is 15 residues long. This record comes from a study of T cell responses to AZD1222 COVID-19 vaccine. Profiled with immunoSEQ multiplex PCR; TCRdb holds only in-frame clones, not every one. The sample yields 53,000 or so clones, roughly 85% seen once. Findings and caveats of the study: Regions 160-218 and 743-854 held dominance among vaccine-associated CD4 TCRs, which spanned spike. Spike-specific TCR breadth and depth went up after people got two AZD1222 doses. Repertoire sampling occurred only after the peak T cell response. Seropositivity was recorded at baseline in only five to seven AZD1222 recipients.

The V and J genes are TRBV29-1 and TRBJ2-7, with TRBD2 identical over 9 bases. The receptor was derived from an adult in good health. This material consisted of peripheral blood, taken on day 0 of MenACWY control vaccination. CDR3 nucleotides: TGCAGCGTTACTAGCGGGTCTTTCCTAATCTACGAGCAGTACTTC. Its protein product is CSVTSGSFLIYEQYF.